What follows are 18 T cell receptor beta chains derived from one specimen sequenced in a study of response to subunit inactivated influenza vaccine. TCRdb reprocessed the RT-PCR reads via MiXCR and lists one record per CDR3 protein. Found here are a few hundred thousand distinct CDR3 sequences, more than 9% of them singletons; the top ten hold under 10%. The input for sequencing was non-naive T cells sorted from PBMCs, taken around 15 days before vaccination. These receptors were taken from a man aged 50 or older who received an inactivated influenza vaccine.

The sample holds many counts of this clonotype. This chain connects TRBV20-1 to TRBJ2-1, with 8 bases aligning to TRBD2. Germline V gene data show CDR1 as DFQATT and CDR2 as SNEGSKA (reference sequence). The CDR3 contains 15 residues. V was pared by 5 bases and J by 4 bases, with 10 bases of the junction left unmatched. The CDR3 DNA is TGCAGTGCTCCATCAAGACTAGCGACGTACAATGAGCAGTTCTTC. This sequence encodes CSAPSRLATYNEQFF.

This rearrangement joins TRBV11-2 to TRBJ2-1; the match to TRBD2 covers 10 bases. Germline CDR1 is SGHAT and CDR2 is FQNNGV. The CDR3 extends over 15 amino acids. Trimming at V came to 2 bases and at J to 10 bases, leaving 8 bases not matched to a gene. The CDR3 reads CASSLFLAGVQEQFF. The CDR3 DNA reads TGTGCCAGCAGCTTATTCCTAGCGGGAGTGCAGGAGCAGTTCTTC.

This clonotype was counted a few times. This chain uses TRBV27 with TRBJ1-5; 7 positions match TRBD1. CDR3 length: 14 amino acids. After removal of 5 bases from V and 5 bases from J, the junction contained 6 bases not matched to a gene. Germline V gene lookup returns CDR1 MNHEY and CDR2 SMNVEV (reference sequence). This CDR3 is CASSPIGTDQPQHF. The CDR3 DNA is TGTGCCAGCAGTCCGATTGGGACAGATCAGCCCCAGCATTTT.

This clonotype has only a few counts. The CDR3 here is CASSLVGITNEKLFF. DNA of the CDR3: TGTGCCAGCAGCTTGGTGGGGATAACTAATGAAAAACTGTTTTTT. The V gene is TRBV5-5, the J gene TRBJ1-4; D is undetermined. CDR1 SGHKS and CDR2 YYEKEE come from the germline V gene (reference sequence). V was cut by 0 bases and J by 1 base, with 7 bases left in between. This CDR3 spans 15 amino acids.

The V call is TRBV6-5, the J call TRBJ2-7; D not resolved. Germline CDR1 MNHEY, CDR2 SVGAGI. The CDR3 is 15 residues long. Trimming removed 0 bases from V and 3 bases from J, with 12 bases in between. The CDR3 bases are TGTGCCAGCAGTTACTCCTTGGGTAGGATCTACGAGCAGTACTTC. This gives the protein CASSYSLGRIYEQYF.

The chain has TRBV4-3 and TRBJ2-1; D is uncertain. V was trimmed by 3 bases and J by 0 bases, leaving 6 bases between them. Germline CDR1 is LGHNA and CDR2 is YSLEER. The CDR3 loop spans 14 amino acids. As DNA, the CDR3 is TGCGCCAGCAGCCAGGATGACTCCTACAATGAGCAGTTCTTC. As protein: CASSQDDSYNEQFF.

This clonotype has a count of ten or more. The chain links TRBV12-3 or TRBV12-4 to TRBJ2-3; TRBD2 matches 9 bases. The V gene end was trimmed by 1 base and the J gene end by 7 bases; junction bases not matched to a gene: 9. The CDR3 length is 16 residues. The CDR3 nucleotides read TGTGCCAGCAGTTTAGGTAGCGGGGGCGCCGGGAATACGCAGTATTTT. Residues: CASSLGSGGAGNTQYF.

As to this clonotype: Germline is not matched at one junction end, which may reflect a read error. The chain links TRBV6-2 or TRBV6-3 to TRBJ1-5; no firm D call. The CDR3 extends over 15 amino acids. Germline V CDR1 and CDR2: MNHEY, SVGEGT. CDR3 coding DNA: TGTGCCAGCAGTTACGTAGCAGCCCGCAACCAGCCCCAGCATTTT. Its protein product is CASSYVAARNQPQHF.

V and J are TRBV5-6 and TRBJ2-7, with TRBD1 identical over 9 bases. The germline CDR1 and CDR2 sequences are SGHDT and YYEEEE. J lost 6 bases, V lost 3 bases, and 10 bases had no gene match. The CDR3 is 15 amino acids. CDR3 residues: CASSSETTGGREQYF. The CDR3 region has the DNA TGTGCCAGCAGCTCGGAAACTACAGGGGGCCGCGAGCAGTACTTC. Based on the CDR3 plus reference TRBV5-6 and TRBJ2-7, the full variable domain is DAGVTQSPTHLIKTRGQQVTLRCSPKSGHDTVSWYQQALGQGPQFIFQYYEEEERQRGNFPDRFSGHQFPNYSSELNVNALLLGDSALYLCASSSETTGGREQYFGPGTRLTVT.

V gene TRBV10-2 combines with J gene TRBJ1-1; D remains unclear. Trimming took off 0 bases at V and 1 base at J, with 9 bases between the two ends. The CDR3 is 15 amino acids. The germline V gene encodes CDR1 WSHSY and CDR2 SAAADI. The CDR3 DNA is TGCGCCAGCAGTGAGTCCGCAGTACCGAACACTGAAGCTTTCTTT. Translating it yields CASSESAVPNTEAFF.

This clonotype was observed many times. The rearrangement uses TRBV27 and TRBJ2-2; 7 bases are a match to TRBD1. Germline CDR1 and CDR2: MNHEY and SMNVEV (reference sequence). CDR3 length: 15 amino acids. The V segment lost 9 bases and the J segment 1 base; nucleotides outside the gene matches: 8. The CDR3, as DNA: TGTGCCAGTAAGGGACAGATGAAGAACACCGGGGAGCTGTTTTTT. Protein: CASKGQMKNTGELFF.

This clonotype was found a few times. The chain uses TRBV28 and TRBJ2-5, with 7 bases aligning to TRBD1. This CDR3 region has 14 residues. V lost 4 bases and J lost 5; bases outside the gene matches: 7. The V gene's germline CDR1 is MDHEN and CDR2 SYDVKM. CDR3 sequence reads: CASSSPGQTETQYF. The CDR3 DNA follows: TGTGCCAGCAGTTCGCCGGGACAGACGGAGACCCAGTACTTC.

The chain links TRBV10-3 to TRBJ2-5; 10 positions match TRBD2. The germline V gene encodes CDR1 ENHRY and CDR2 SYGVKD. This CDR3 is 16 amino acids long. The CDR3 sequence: CTTRRGLAGGAETQYF. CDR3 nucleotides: TGTACCACCCGGAGGGGGTTAGCGGGAGGTGCAGAGACCCAGTACTTC.

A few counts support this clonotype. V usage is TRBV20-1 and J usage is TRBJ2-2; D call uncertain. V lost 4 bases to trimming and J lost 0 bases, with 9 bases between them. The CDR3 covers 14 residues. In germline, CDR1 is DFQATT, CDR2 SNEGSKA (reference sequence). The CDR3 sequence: CSATRKTNTGELFF. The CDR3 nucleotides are TGCAGTGCTACCCGGAAGACGAACACCGGGGAGCTGTTTTTT.

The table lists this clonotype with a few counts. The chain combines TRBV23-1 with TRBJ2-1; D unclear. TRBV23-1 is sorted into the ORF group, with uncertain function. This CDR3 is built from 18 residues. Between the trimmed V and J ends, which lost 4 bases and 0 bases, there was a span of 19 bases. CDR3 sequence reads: CASSRLIRTASSYNEQFF. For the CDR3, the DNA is TGCGCCAGCAGTCGCCTCATAAGGACGGCAAGCTCCTACAATGAGCAGTTCTTC.

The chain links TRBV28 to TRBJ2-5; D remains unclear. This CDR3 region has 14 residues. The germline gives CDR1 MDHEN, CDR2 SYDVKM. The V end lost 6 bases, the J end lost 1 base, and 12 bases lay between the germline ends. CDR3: CASSGRASQETQYF. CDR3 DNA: TGTGCCAGCAGCGGACGGGCGTCCCAAGAGACCCAGTACTTC.

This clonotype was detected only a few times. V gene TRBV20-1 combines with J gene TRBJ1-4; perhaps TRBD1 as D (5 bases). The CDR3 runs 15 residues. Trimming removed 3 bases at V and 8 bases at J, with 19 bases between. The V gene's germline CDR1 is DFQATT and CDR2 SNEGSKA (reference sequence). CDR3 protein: CSARTNHRTHEKLFF. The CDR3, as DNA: TGCAGTGCTAGGACCAACCACAGGACCCACGAAAAACTGTTTTTT.

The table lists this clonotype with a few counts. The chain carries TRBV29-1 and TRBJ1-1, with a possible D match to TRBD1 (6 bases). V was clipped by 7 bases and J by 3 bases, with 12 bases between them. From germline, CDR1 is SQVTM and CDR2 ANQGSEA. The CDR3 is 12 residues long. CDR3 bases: TGCAGCGCCCTAGGACAGCACACTGAAGCTTTCTTT. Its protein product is CSALGQHTEAFF. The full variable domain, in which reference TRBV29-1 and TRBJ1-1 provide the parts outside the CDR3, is SAVISQKPSRDICQRGTSLTIQCQVDSQVTMMFWYRQQPGQSLTLIATANQGSEATYESGFVIDKFPISRPNLTFSTLTVSNMSPEDSSIYLCSALGQHTEAFFGQGTRLTVV.